This T cell receptor (beta chain) was sequenced for a study of T cell repertoires in cytomegalovirus infection. General study points: Dominating the ex vivo response were HLA-C-restricted CMV-specific TCR beta clonotypes.

V lost 0 bases and J 3 bases, leaving 12 bases between the germline ends. The CDR3 loop spans 15 amino acids. Germline V CDR1 and CDR2: SGHTA, FQGNSA. TCRdb used MiXCR to reprocess the reads, holding one entry per CDR3 protein. The sample contains fewer than 850,000 distinct CDR3 sequences, roughly 29% of which appear only once. This clonotype was counted ten times or more. As yet, its antigen is unknown. The chain employs TRBV7-2 and TRBJ2-7; D is undetermined. Specimen: cultured CD8+ T cells from PBMCs, collected from culture after CMV antigen stimulation. This TCR was recovered from a human donor in good health (CMV status not recorded). Some clones in this sample may be carry-over from other donors' samples. The CDR3 loop reads CASSLAQLCSYEQYV. CDR3 nucleotide sequence: TGTGCCAGCAGCTTAGCACAGCTGTGCAGCTACGAGCAGTACGTC.